This T cell receptor (beta chain) derives from a study of CD8 T cells in Susac syndrome. General study points: The study conceded that relatively few individuals underwent its TCR sequencing and HLA analysis.

CDR3 length: 16 residues. Trimming took off 1 base at V and 1 base at J, with 12 bases between the two ends. In germline, CDR1 is SGHVS, CDR2 FQNEAQ. Random hexamers served to reverse transcribe roughly 0.5 to 1 ug RNA. Amplification of TCR beta CDR3 used immunoSEQ multiplex PCR across 54 Vbeta and 13 Jbeta. TCRdb re-called the immunoSEQ multiplex PCR reads through MiXCR, storing one row per CDR3 protein. Among some 120,000 distinct CDR3 sequences, just over 90% were seen once, and the ten largest hold roughly 0.29%. The sequenced target, TCR beta, came from blood CD8+ and CD4+ T cells. The authors negatively isolated CD8+ and CD4+ T cells and FACS-enriched TEMRA cells. Notes on this clonotype: Its antigen is undetermined.

The sequence was obtained from a human donor with multiple sclerosis. The rearrangement links TRBV7-8 to TRBJ2-3; D unresolved. The source material was CD8+ T cells from PBMCs. The CDR3 spells CASSLEQRRGTDTQYF. CDR3 nucleotide sequence: TGTGCCAGCAGCTTAGAACAGCGAAGGGGCACAGATACGCAGTATTTT.